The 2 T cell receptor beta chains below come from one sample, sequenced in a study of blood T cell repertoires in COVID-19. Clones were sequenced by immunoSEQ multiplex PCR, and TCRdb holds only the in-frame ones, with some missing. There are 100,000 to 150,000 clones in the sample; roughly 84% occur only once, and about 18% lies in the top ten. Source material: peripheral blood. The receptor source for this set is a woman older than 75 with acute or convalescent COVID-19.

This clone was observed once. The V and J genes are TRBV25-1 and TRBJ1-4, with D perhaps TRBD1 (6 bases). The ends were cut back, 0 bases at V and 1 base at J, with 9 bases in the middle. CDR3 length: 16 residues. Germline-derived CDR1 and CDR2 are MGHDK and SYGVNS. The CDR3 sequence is CASSEYRGGTNEKLFF. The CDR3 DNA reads TGTGCCAGCAGTGAATATAGGGGGGGAACTAATGAAAAACTGTTTTTT.

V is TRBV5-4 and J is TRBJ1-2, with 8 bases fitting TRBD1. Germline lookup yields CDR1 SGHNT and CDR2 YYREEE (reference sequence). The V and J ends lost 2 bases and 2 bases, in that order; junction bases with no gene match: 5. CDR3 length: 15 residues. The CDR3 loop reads CASSLGQGGNYGYTF. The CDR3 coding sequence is TGTGCCAGCAGCTTAGGACAGGGTGGCAACTATGGCTACACCTTC.